This T cell receptor beta chain comes out of a study of cytomegalovirus exposure and HLA in healthy donors. Background on the study: Approximately 180 million T cells yielded more than 90 million unique TCR beta sequences, as an earlier analysis found. Study results and limitations: The classifier reportedly diagnosed cytomegalovirus status with high sensitivity and specificity.

This clone was recorded only once. The target antigen is unknown. This CDR3 spans 13 amino acids. Trimming at V came to 5 bases and at J to 4 bases, leaving 3 bases not matched to a gene. CDR1 is MDHEN and CDR2 is SYDVKM in the germline V gene. PCR was performed using 60 Vbeta and 13 Jbeta primers. The protocol was immunoSEQ multiplex PCR, while the TCRdb copy is restricted to in-frame clones and leaves out a portion. Of about 140,000 clones in the sample, about four fifths were seen once. The genes are TRBV28 and TRBJ2-7; 9 bases are shared with TRBD1. Sequencing used PBMCs. The sequence was collected from a male donor in good health and CMV-seropositive. The chain's CDR3 is CASSDRGGYEQYF. CDR3 coding DNA: TGTGCCAGCAGTGACAGGGGGGGTTACGAGCAGTACTTC. Drawing the rest from reference TRBV28 and TRBJ2-7, the complete variable domain is DVKVTQSSRYLVKRTGEKVFLECVQDMDHENMFWYRQDPGLGLRLIYFSYDVKMKEKGDIPEGYSVSREKKERFSLILESASTNQTSMYLCASSDRGGYEQYFGPGTRLTVT.